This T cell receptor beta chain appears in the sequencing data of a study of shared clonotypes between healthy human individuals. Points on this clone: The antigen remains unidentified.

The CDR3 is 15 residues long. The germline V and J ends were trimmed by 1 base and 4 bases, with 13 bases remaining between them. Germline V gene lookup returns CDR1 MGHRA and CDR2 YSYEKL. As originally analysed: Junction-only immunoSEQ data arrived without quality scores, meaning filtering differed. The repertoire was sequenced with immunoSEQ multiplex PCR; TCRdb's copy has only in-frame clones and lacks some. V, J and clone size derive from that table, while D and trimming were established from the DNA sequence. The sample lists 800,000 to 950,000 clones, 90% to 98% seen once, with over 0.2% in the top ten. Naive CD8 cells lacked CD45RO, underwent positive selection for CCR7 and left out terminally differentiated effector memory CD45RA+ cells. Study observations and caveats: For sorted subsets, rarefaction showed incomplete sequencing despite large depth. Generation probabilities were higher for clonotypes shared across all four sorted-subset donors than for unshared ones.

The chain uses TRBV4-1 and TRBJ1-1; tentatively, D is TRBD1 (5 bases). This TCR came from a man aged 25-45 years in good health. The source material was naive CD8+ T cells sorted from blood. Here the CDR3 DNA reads TGCGCCAGCAGCCAAGCGCGGGGCGACAGCACTGAAGCTTTCTTT. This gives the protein CASSQARGDSTEAFF.